Each of the 17 T cell receptor beta chains below was sequenced from the same sample in a study of T cell repertoires in cytomegalovirus infection. TCRdb reprocessed the reads via MiXCR and lists one record per CDR3 protein. The profile shows tens of thousands of distinct CDR3 sequences, roughly 34% of them singletons. Antigens of these TCRs are unknown. Sequencing was performed on PBMCs, sequenced either directly or after in vitro stimulation (not recorded which). Receptors were obtained from a human donor in good health (CMV status not recorded). Some clones in this sample may be carry-over from other donors' samples.

CDR3 sequence: CASSFGGGYGYTF. CDR3 DNA sequence: TGTGCCAGCAGCTTCGGAGGGGGCTATGGCTACACCTTC. V gene TRBV7-2 combines with J gene TRBJ1-2; weak D call: TRBD1 (6 bases). V was shortened by 3 bases and J by 4 bases, with 9 bases between the two germline ends. The CDR3 runs 13 residues. Germline CDR1 and CDR2: SGHTA and FQGNSA.

V gene TRBV28 combines with J gene TRBJ1-6; no definite D call. Germline assignment: CDR1 MDHEN and CDR2 SYDVKM. The CDR3 runs to 13 residues. Between the trimmed V and J ends, which lost 7 bases and 5 bases, there was a span of 9 bases. CDR3 protein: CASTEGDNSPLHF. DNA for the CDR3: TGTGCCAGCACGGAAGGAGATAATTCACCCCTCCACTTT.

The V and J genes are TRBV20-1 and TRBJ1-5, with D possibly TRBD1 on 5 matching bases. Trimming pared 5 bases from V and 7 bases from J, leaving 21 bases between. Germline assignment: CDR1 DFQATT and CDR2 SNEGSKA (reference sequence). The CDR3 consists of 15 residues. CDR3 bases: TGCAGTGCTCTGCTAGACAGCCAACGATGGCAGCCCCAGCATTTT. It yields the protein CSALLDSQRWQPQHF.

V usage is TRBV27 and J usage is TRBJ2-5, with 10 bases that match TRBD2. The CDR3 totals 15 residues. CDR1 MNHEY and CDR2 SMNVEV come from the germline V gene (reference sequence). V dropped 5 bases and J dropped 4; count of bases not matched to a gene: 7. The CDR3 here is CASSPEAGGRETQYF. The CDR3 region has the DNA TGTGCCAGCAGTCCTGAAGCGGGGGGGCGAGAGACCCAGTACTTC.

Points on this clonotype: An end of the junction differs from the germline gene, which may be a read error. The rearrangement joins TRBV5-3 to TRBJ1-1; D gene ambiguous. TRBV5-3 falls under the ORF class, with uncertain function. The CDR3 has 15 residues. The CDR3 DNA reads TGTGCCAGCAGCTTGGTCCTCTCTATGAACACTGAAGCTTTCTTT. It codes for CASSLVLSMNTEAFF.

This clonotype rates as medium-sized. This chain links TRBV4-3 with TRBJ2-7, with TRBD1 identical over 10 bases. V lost 3 bases, J lost 1 base, and 6 bases stayed unmatched. This CDR3 contains 16 residues. Germline V gene data show CDR1 as LGHNA and CDR2 as YSLEER. The CDR3 DNA sequence: TGCGCCAGCAGCCATTCCGGGACAGGGGAATCCTACGAGCAGTACTTC. This codes for CASSHSGTGESYEQYF.

The gene calls are TRBV20-1 and TRBJ2-1, with 14 bases identical to TRBD2. This CDR3 is built from 15 residues. J was trimmed by 9 bases and V by 5 bases; bases with no gene match: 9. The V gene's germline CDR1 is DFQATT and CDR2 SNEGSKA (reference sequence). The DNA of the CDR3 is TGCAGTGCTGGGACTAGCGGGAGCCCCTTGGGTGAGCAGTTCTTC. This encodes CSAGTSGSPLGEQFF.

The CDR3, as DNA: TGTGCCAGCAGTTTAGGAGGGTGGACGGCGGCTGAAGCTTTCTTT. As protein: CASSLGGWTAAEAFF. The chain uses TRBV12-3 or TRBV12-4 and TRBJ1-1; D is unresolved. Trimming removed 1 base from V and 6 bases from J, with 15 bases in between. The CDR3 extends over 15 amino acids.

This clonotype has only a few counts. The chain combines TRBV28 with TRBJ1-5; D is unclear. Between the trimmed V and J ends, which lost 5 bases and 7 bases, there was a span of 18 bases. Germline V CDR1 and CDR2: MDHEN, SYDVKM. This CDR3 has 15 amino acids. The CDR3 sequence is CASSPPPGVGQPQHF. In nucleotides, the CDR3 is TGTGCCAGCAGTCCCCCCCCCGGGGTGGGGCAGCCCCAGCATTTT. Together with reference TRBV28 and TRBJ1-5, the CDR3 gives the full variable domain: DVKVTQSSRYLVKRTGEKVFLECVQDMDHENMFWYRQDPGLGLRLIYFSYDVKMKEKGDIPEGYSVSREKKERFSLILESASTNQTSMYLCASSPPPGVGQPQHFGDGTRLSIL.

In this sample, this clonotype turned up a few times. This chain uses TRBV4-1 with TRBJ2-4; 9 bases match TRBD1. Germline-derived CDR1 and CDR2 are MGHRA and YSYEKL. The CDR3 contains 16 residues. The V and J ends lost 0 bases and 7 bases, in that order; junction bases with no gene match: 7. The CDR3 DNA reads as TGCGCCAGCAGCCAAGATCTGGGACAGGGTCTCAACATTCAGTACTTC. Amino acids: CASSQDLGQGLNIQYF.

J is TRBJ1-5 and V is TRBV19; D gene unclear. Trimming took off 7 bases at V and 5 bases at J, with 21 bases between the two ends. The length of the CDR3 is 16 residues. The germline CDR1 and CDR2 sequences are LNHDA and SQIVND (reference sequence). The CDR3 loop reads CASNLGVSRRDQPQHF. The CDR3 DNA reads TGTGCCAGTAACCTGGGCGTGAGCAGAAGAGATCAGCCCCAGCATTTT.

In this sample, this clonotype turned up a few times. V usage is TRBV2 and J usage is TRBJ2-5, with D possibly being TRBD2 (5 bases). Trimming left V 4 bases short and J 0 bases short, with 9 bases between. CDR3 length: 14 amino acids. CDR1 is SNHLY and CDR2 is FYNNEI in the germline V gene. The DNA of the CDR3 is TGTGCCAGCAGTGTTTTGGACTACCAAGAGACCCAGTACTTC. Amino acids: CASSVLDYQETQYF.

This clonotype was counted at least ten times. CDR3 in amino acids: CASSASGRTYNEQFF. CDR3 bases: TGTGCCAGCAGCGCTAGCGGGAGGACCTACAATGAGCAGTTCTTC. The V call is TRBV7-8, the J call TRBJ2-1, with TRBD2 identical over 11 bases. With V trimmed by 5 bases and J by 2 bases, 2 bases remained unmatched. The germline V gene has CDR1 SGHVS and CDR2 FQNEAQ. This CDR3 has 15 residues.

Only one count was recorded for this clonotype. This chain uses TRBV7-7 with TRBJ2-2; the D gene could be TRBD1 or TRBD2 (6 bases each). The CDR3 has 17 residues. Trimming removed 5 bases from V and 6 bases from J, with 22 bases in between. The germline gives CDR1 SSHAT, CDR2 FNYEAQ (reference sequence). CDR3 sequence reads: CASSLSRGYRDAGELFF. Here the CDR3 DNA reads TGTGCCAGCAGCCTCTCTCGGGGGTACAGGGACGCCGGGGAGCTGTTTTTT.

This rearrangement joins TRBV19 to TRBJ1-6; D remains ambiguous. V was trimmed by 5 bases and J by 11 bases, leaving 22 bases between them. The CDR3 has 16 residues. The germline V gene has CDR1 LNHDA and CDR2 SQIVND (reference sequence). The CDR3 DNA reads TGTGCCAGTAGTTCACCGGGTGTTTCGTACGATCCACCCCTCCACTTT. Amino acids: CASSSPGVSYDPPLHF.

This clonotype was detected only a few times. J is TRBJ2-7 and V is TRBV6-1; the D is unclear. This CDR3 contains 14 residues. The germline V gene has CDR1 MNHNS and CDR2 SASEGT. Deletions cut 4 bases from V and 0 bases from J, with 10 bases between. The CDR3 DNA reads as TGTGCCAGCAGTGTTTACGGTGGCTCCTACGAGCAGTACTTC. It specifies CASSVYGGSYEQYF.

This clonotype has at least ten counts. The chain is built from TRBV7-9 and TRBJ1-5; no definite D call. Germline V gives CDR1 SEHNR, CDR2 FQNEAQ (reference sequence). V lost 4 bases to trimming and J lost 6 bases, with 10 bases between them. The CDR3 has 13 amino acids. CDR3 bases: TGTGCCAGCAGCTCCATCGGAGTTCAGCCCCAGCATTTT. Translating it yields CASSSIGVQPQHF.